The next 24 T cell receptor beta chains were all read from a single sample in a study of blood T cell repertoires in COVID-19. The assay was immunoSEQ multiplex PCR, and TCRdb's table has in-frame clones only and misses some. The sample includes 200,000 to 250,000 clones, 70% to 85% of them seen just once. Input material: peripheral blood. The receptor source for this set is a woman of 80 years or more with COVID-19, enrolled during active disease.

The CDR3: CASSVLDRRSSYNSPLHF. As DNA, the CDR3 is TGCGCCAGCAGCGTGTTGGATAGACGGAGCTCCTATAATTCACCCCTCCACTTT. The chain links TRBV5-1 to TRBJ1-6, with unresolved D. The CDR3 extends over 18 amino acids. V gave up 4 bases and J gave up 0 bases, with 17 bases separating them. The V gene's germline CDR1 is SGHRS and CDR2 YFSETQ.

The sample holds one count of this clone. The chain carries TRBV24-1 and TRBJ1-5, with 10 bases aligning to TRBD1. The CDR3 spans 17 residues. CDR1 KGHDR and CDR2 SFDVKD come from the germline V gene. The V and J ends lost 3 bases and 1 base, in that order; junction bases with no gene match: 5. The CDR3 DNA follows: TGTGCCACCAGTGATGGGACAGGGGCTCTCAGCAATCAGCCCCAGCATTTT. Residues: CATSDGTGALSNQPQHF.

This clone was seen only a few times. This CDR3 is also generated by other DNA sequences in the sample. The rearrangement uses TRBV29-1 and TRBJ1-2, with D possibly matching TRBD1 (5 bases). Trimming took 4 bases from V and 8 from J, leaving 8 bases between them. The CDR3 loop spans 10 amino acids. Germline CDR1 is SQVTM and CDR2 is ANQGSEA. The CDR3 DNA is TGCAGCGTTGGGGGCGGCGGCTACACCTTC. This sequence encodes CSVGGGGYTF.

This chain joins TRBV20-1 and TRBJ2-1; 9 bases line up with TRBD2. Germline CDR1 and CDR2: DFQATT and SNEGSKA (reference sequence). The CDR3 is 18 residues long. With V trimmed by 3 bases and J by 4 bases, 16 bases remained unmatched. The CDR3 protein is CSASSYRIGAGGYNEQFF. CDR3 nucleotide sequence: TGCAGTGCTAGTTCGTACCGCATAGGCGCGGGGGGGTACAATGAGCAGTTCTTC.

The chain uses TRBV5-1 and TRBJ1-3, with 7 bases aligning to TRBD1. V dropped 5 bases and J dropped 8; count of bases not matched to a gene: 10. The length of the CDR3 is 14 residues. The germline V gene encodes CDR1 SGHRS and CDR2 YFSETQ. The CDR3 region is CASSSDRVRDTIYF. CDR3 nucleotides: TGCGCCAGCAGTTCTGACAGGGTTCGGGACACCATATATTTT.

V and J are TRBV5-1 and TRBJ2-7; possibly TRBD1 for D (5 bases). The CDR3 consists of 14 residues. V gave up 7 bases and J gave up 0 bases, with 14 bases separating them. CDR1 and CDR2 (germline): SGHRS, YFSETQ. In DNA, the CDR3 is TGCGCCAGCGCGGAGACGGACACCTCCTACGAGCAGTACTTC. Amino acids: CASAETDTSYEQYF.

The J gene is TRBJ1-5, the V gene TRBV6-6, with D hard to call. V was trimmed by 0 bases and J by 9 bases, leaving 12 bases between them. The CDR3 is 14 amino acids. CDR1 is MNHNY, CDR2 SVGAGI, per germline (reference sequence). CDR3 amino acids: CASSYSNLPTPQHF. Written as DNA, the CDR3 is TGTGCCAGCAGTTACTCGAACCTGCCTACGCCCCAGCATTTT.

The chain couples TRBV7-3 to TRBJ2-1; 8 nucleotides agree with TRBD2. The V gene end was trimmed by 2 bases and the J gene end by 4 bases; junction bases not matched to a gene: 4. Germline V gene data show CDR1 as SGHTA and CDR2 as FQGTGA. CDR3 length: 15 residues. The CDR3 DNA sequence: TGTGCCAGCAGCTTATACAGCGGGAGTTACAATGAGCAGTTCTTC. This translates into CASSLYSGSYNEQFF.

This clone was detected only a few times. V usage is TRBV19 and J usage is TRBJ1-3; possibly TRBD1 for D (5 bases). The CDR3 spans 15 residues. Germline CDR1 LNHDA, CDR2 SQIVND (reference sequence). Trimming shortened V by 5 bases and J by 3 bases, and 14 bases separated the two germline ends. The CDR3 region has the DNA TGTGCCAGTAGTGACGAGCGGAGGGGTGGAAACACCATATATTTT. This codes for CASSDERRGGNTIYF.

Here the CDR3 reads CASSQGKGDYGYTF. The CDR3 coding sequence is TGTGCCAGCAGCCAAGGTAAAGGGGACTATGGCTACACCTTC. The chain has TRBV3-1 (or the pseudogene TRBV3-2) and TRBJ1-2, with a tentative D call TRBD1 (5 bases). The CDR3 totals 14 residues. V lost 1 base, J lost 3 bases, and 9 bases lay in between. The germline gives CDR1 LGHDT, CDR2 YNNKEL (reference sequence).

The chain carries TRBV7-8 and TRBJ1-2; D not resolved. This CDR3 comprises 13 residues. Germline CDR1 is SGHVS and CDR2 is FQNEAQ. V was cut by 3 bases and J by 8 bases, with 13 bases left in between. DNA of the CDR3: TGTGCCAGCAGCTTCGGGCAGGCGGGGGGCTACACCTTC. Translation gives CASSFGQAGGYTF.

This clone was seen only a few times. The chain recombines TRBV25-1 with TRBJ1-2; 7 positions agree with TRBD1. Germline assignment: CDR1 MGHDK and CDR2 SYGVNS. V was pared by 5 bases and J by 4 bases, with 10 bases of the junction left unmatched. The CDR3 consists of 15 residues. In DNA form, the CDR3 reads TGTGCCAGCAGTACGACGGGACAGCGGCCCTATGGCTACACCTTC. Translating gives CASSTTGQRPYGYTF.

This chain uses TRBV27 with TRBJ1-1; 7 bases are shared with TRBD1. V shed 3 bases and J 2 bases; nucleotides not matched to a gene: 9. The length of the CDR3 is 16 residues. Germline V gene sequence: CDR1 MNHEY, CDR2 SMNVEV (reference sequence). Here the CDR3 reads CASSFSRQGINTEAFF. The CDR3 DNA sequence: TGTGCCAGCAGTTTCTCAAGACAGGGAATCAACACTGAAGCTTTCTTT.

J is TRBJ2-7 and V is TRBV25-1, with D tentatively TRBD1 (5 bases). Germline V gene lookup returns CDR1 MGHDK and CDR2 SYGVNS. Trimming removed 8 bases from V and 3 bases from J, with 11 bases in between. This CDR3 has 12 amino acids. DNA for the CDR3: TGTGCCAGCGGGGCCGCCAACTACGAGCAGTACTTC. Translating it yields CASGAANYEQYF.

In DNA form, the CDR3 reads TGTGCCAGCAGCTACAGCGGGAACACCGGGGAGCTGTTTTTT. This codes for CASSYSGNTGELFF. The J gene is TRBJ2-2, the V gene TRBV6-5; the D gene is possibly TRBD2 (5 bases). Germline V gene sequence: CDR1 MNHEY, CDR2 SVGAGI. The CDR3 runs to 14 residues. Trimming took 6 bases from V and 1 from J, leaving 9 bases between them.

V gene TRBV2 combines with J gene TRBJ1-1, with D hard to call. Germline CDR1 reads SNHLY; CDR2 reads FYNNEI. Deletions cut 4 bases from V and 1 base from J, with 10 bases between. The CDR3 covers 14 residues. The CDR3 loop reads CASSVLRENTEAFF. DNA for the CDR3: TGTGCCAGCAGTGTACTGAGAGAGAACACTGAAGCTTTCTTT. The variable domain in full, completed from reference TRBV2 and TRBJ1-1, reads EPEVTQTPSHQVTQMGQEVILRCVPISNHLYFYWYRQILGQKVEFLVSFYNNEISEKSEIFDDQFSVERPDGSNFTLKIRSTKLEDSAMYFCASSVLRENTEAFFGQGTRLTVV.

The chain couples TRBV6-5 to TRBJ2-3; maybe TRBD1 (5 bases). Trimming shortened V by 2 bases and J by 5 bases, and 17 bases separated the two germline ends. The CDR3 contains 16 residues. From germline, CDR1 is MNHEY and CDR2 SVGAGI. The CDR3 DNA sequence: TGTGCCAGCAGTTACGGACAACCCGGGTGGGGAGATACGCAGTATTTT. Residues: CASSYGQPGWGDTQYF.

This sequence joins TRBV3-1 (or the pseudogene TRBV3-2) and TRBJ1-5; 7 bases map to TRBD1. The CDR3 runs 14 residues. The V gene's germline CDR1 is LGHDT and CDR2 YNNKEL (reference sequence). V trimming: 4 bases; J trimming: 10 bases; junction bases outside the gene matches: 10. CDR3 in DNA: TGTGCCAGCAGCCCCCGACAGGGTCTAGATCCCCAGCATTTT. The encoded protein is CASSPRQGLDPQHF.

This chain joins TRBV3-1 (or the pseudogene TRBV3-2) and TRBJ2-5; 9 bases match TRBD2. The CDR3 contains 16 residues. V dropped 4 bases and J dropped 2; count of bases not matched to a gene: 8. Looked up from germline, CDR1 is LGHDT and CDR2 is YNNKEL (reference sequence). The CDR3 spells CASSRGLTSGQETQYF. The CDR3 nucleotides are TGTGCCAGCAGCCGGGGGCTGACTAGCGGACAAGAGACCCAGTACTTC.

This chain joins TRBV19 and TRBJ1-6, with 8 bases matching TRBD1. This CDR3 spans 15 amino acids. Germline trimming cut 3 bases from V and 10 bases from J; bases unmatched to any gene: 8. CDR1 and CDR2 (germline): LNHDA, SQIVND (reference sequence). The CDR3 DNA reads TGTGCCAGTAGTATCGGTGACAGGGGAGGGTCACCCCTCCACTTT. It is translated as CASSIGDRGGSPLHF.

The chain recombines TRBV5-1 with TRBJ1-3, with D tentatively TRBD1 (6 bases). In germline, CDR1 is SGHRS, CDR2 YFSETQ. The CDR3 is 12 residues long. The V gene lost 7 bases and the J gene lost 7 bases, with 12 bases spanning the gap. CDR3 sequence (DNA): TGCGCCAGCTCGGACAGCCTCAACACCATATATTTT. This gives the protein CASSDSLNTIYF.

V is TRBV19 and J is TRBJ1-5; D might be TRBD1 (6 bases). Per the germline V gene, CDR1 is LNHDA and CDR2 is SQIVND (reference sequence). V lost 3 bases and J lost 0, with 18 bases in between. The length of the CDR3 is 18 residues. The CDR3 DNA sequence: TGTGCCAGTAGTATTTATATCGACAGGTTTTATAGCAATCAGCCCCAGCATTTT. It is translated as CASSIYIDRFYSNQPQHF.

This chain uses TRBV18 with TRBJ1-2; a possible D gene is TRBD1 (5 bases). This CDR3 contains 13 residues. The V and J ends lost 2 bases and 7 bases respectively, with 11 bases between them. Germline V gene data show CDR1 as KGHSH and CDR2 as LQKENI. As DNA, the CDR3 is TGTGCCAGCTCACCAGGGGCAGCCGCTGGCTACACCTTC. It specifies CASSPGAAAGYTF.

In nucleotides, the CDR3 is TGTGCCACCAGCAAAGGACAGGTCGGCTCTGGAAACACCATATATTTT. Translated, it gives CATSKGQVGSGNTIYF. The gene calls are TRBV15 and TRBJ1-3, with 7 bases that match TRBD1. Germline V gene lookup returns CDR1 LNHNV and CDR2 YYDKDF (reference sequence). V gave up 4 bases and J gave up 0 bases; unmatched junction bases: 6. This CDR3 comprises 16 residues.